This T cell receptor (beta chain) was observed in a study of cytomegalovirus exposure and HLA in healthy donors. CDR1 is MNHEY, CDR2 SMNVEV, per germline (reference sequence). This CDR3 spans 16 amino acids. The V end lost 0 bases, the J end lost 6 bases, and 17 bases lay between the germline ends. This clone was found once. 13 Jbeta primers and 60 Vbeta primers were used for the PCR. Some clones are missing from TCRdb's copy, which holds only in-frame ones; the method was immunoSEQ multiplex PCR. The data hold roughly 240,000 clones, with 70% to 90% observed a single time. The sequence came from a girl aged 2 to 10 in good health and CMV-seronegative. The material sequenced was PBMCs. J is TRBJ1-2 and V is TRBV27; the D gene is possibly TRBD1 (6 bases). The CDR3 nucleotides read TGTGCCAGCAGTTTATCGGGGGGGGGCAGGGTCGATGGCTACACCTTC. Translated: CASSLSGGGRVDGYTF.